This TCR beta chain was documented in a study of T-cell memory formation after mild COVID-19. TCRdb fed the 5' RACE reads into MiXCR, producing one record per CDR3 protein. The sample lists approximately 350,000 distinct CDR3 sequences; 13% were seen once. This clonotype was seen many times. The CDR3 is 13 amino acids. The ends were cut back, 5 bases at V and 3 bases at J, with 10 bases in the middle. CDR1 is SGHTA and CDR2 is FQGNSA in the germline V gene. Specimen: PBMCs or a T cell subset sorted from them (not recorded which). The chain recombines TRBV7-2 with TRBJ2-5; possibly TRBD2 for D (5 bases). The receptor's source is a man between 18 and 35 years old who had mild COVID-19 (a few samples of this study predate the infection). Cell type and time point are not known. As DNA, the CDR3 is TGTGCCAGCAGCCTCAGCGGAAAAGAGACCCAGTACTTC. This encodes CASSLSGKETQYF.